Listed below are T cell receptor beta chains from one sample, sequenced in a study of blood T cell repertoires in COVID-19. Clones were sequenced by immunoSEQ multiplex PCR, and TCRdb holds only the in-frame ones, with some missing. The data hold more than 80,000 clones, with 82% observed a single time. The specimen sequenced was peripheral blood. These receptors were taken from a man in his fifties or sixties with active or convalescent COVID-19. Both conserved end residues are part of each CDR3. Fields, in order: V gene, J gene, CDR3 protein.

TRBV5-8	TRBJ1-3	CASSPRAQVGNTIYF
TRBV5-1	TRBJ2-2	CASSWGTSGGPNTGELFF
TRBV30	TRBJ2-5	CAWGTGGEETQYF
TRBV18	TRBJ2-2	CASSPGGNTGELFF
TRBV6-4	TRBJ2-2	CASSQLGGDTGELFF
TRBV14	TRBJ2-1	CASSYRTSGRAQFF
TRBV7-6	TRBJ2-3	CASSLGSGAMGDTQYF
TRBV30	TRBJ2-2	CAGDLGGTGELFF
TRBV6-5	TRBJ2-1	CASSYSRGGNEQFF
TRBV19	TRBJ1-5	CASSPGDRGKHQPQHF
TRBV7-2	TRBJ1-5	CASSLGGSEGQPQHF
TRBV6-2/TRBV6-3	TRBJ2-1	CASSRRLAGAYGDEQFF
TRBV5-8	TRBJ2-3	CASSSGTTPFHF
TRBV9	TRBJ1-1	CASSVGAGVGTEAFF